This is a list of T cell receptor beta chains from one sample in a study of T-cell reconstitution after alpha-beta-depleted transplantation in children. TCRdb re-derived calls from the PCR reads in MiXCR, one entry per CDR3 protein. The sample holds a few hundred thousand distinct CDR3 sequences; approximately 20% are singletons and the top ten take more than 2.5%. This material consisted of PBMCs from the stem cell graft donor, taken from the stem cell graft. The receptor set was obtained from a human donor who donated a stem cell graft to a child with acute lymphoblastic leukemia. The CDR3 runs from the conserved cysteine through the conserved F or W. A D gene is named only where the DNA matches it firmly. Only part of the rows carry a size: once, few, many, or a class if the clone is expanded.

-,14,TRBV27,TRBJ1-5,few,CASSLSQLNQPQHF,TGTGCCAGCAGTTTATCACAGCTTAATCAGCCCCAGCATTTT
-,12,TRBV13,TRBJ2-7,few,CASSFFPNEQYF,TGTGCCAGCAGCTTTTTCCCTAACGAGCAGTACTTC
TRBD2,16,TRBV20-1,TRBJ2-1,many,CSAEGPGLAGRNEQFF,TGCAGTGCTGAGGGACCGGGACTAGCGGGACGCAATGAGCAGTTCTTC
-,12,TRBV24-1,TRBJ1-1,-,CATSSSDTEAFF,TGTGCCACCAGTTCTTCGGACACTGAAGCTTTCTTT
TRBD2,16,TRBV20-1,TRBJ2-1,-,CSAVLAGGPLPNEQFF,TGCAGTGCTGTCCTAGCGGGAGGACCTCTCCCCAATGAGCAGTTCTTC
TRBD2,18,TRBV6-2/TRBV6-3,TRBJ2-7,few,CASSILPPGLAGRYEQYF,TGTGCCAGCAGTATTCTACCCCCCGGGCTAGCGGGAAGGTACGAGCAGTACTTC
-,17,TRBV6-5,TRBJ2-3,-,CASSYYGQGGGADTQYF,TGTGCCAGCAGTTATTACGGCCAGGGGGGGGGTGCAGATACGCAGTATTTT
TRBD1,15,TRBV27,TRBJ2-7,few,CASSPTGGPGYEQYF,TGTGCCAGCAGTCCCACAGGGGGCCCGGGCTACGAGCAGTACTTC
TRBD2,16,TRBV2,TRBJ2-1,-,CASSDLGLADYNEQFF,TGTGCCAGCAGTGATCTTGGGCTAGCGGACTACAATGAGCAGTTCTTC
TRBD2,15,TRBV9,TRBJ2-1,few,CASSVGAGGDNEQFF,TGTGCCAGCAGCGTAGGGGCGGGAGGGGACAATGAGCAGTTCTTC
-,14,TRBV30,TRBJ1-3,few,CAWSVLPSGNTIYF,TGTGCCTGGAGTGTACTTCCCAGTGGAAACACCATATATTTT
-,13,TRBV7-9,TRBJ2-5,-,CASSFIIGETQYF,TGTGCCAGCAGCTTTATTATCGGGGAGACCCAGTACTTC
-,14,TRBV18,TRBJ1-3,-,CASSPREVGNTIYF,TGTGCCAGCTCCCCGCGGGAAGTCGGAAACACCATATATTTT
-,13,TRBV4-1,TRBJ2-7,-,CASSQGQLYEQYF,TGCGCCAGCAGCCAAGGACAGCTTTACGAGCAGTACTTC
-,14,TRBV6-5,TRBJ2-1,few,CASSYSNGMAGQFF,TGTGCCAGCAGTTACTCGAACGGTATGGCAGGGCAGTTCTTC
-,11,TRBV29-1,TRBJ1-4,-,CSVEVGKKLFF,TGCAGCGTTGAAGTCGGAAAGAAACTGTTTTTT
-,14,TRBV5-1,TRBJ1-1,few,CASASGGLNTEAFF,TGCGCCAGCGCTTCCGGGGGGTTGAACACTGAAGCTTTCTTT
-,14,TRBV12-3/TRBV12-4,TRBJ2-1,few,CASSLSGINNEQFF,TGTGCCAGCAGTTTAAGCGGAATCAACAATGAGCAGTTCTTC
TRBD1,16,TRBV20-1,TRBJ1-2,-,CSASRLIGQGDYGYTF,TGCAGTGCTAGCCGATTGATCGGACAGGGCGACTATGGCTACACCTTC
TRBD2,13,TRBV5-1,TRBJ2-5,few,CASSPWRGETQYF,TGCGCCAGCAGCCCCTGGCGGGGGGAGACCCAGTACTTC
-,10,TRBV12-3/TRBV12-4,TRBJ2-1,-,CATLRGEQFF,TGTGCCACGCTCCGTGGGGAGCAGTTCTTC
-,14,TRBV10-3,TRBJ2-7,-,CDISGQTGLYEQYF,TGTGACATCAGTGGGCAGACAGGCCTCTACGAGCAGTACTTC
TRBD1,14,TRBV15,TRBJ1-1,-,CATSRRTGAAEAFF,TGTGCCACCAGCAGACGGACAGGGGCAGCTGAAGCTTTCTTT
-,14,TRBV20-1,TRBJ1-1,-,CSARDAKGDTEAFF,TGCAGTGCTAGAGATGCGAAAGGGGACACTGAAGCTTTCTTT
TRBD2,15,TRBV5-1,TRBJ2-3,few,CASSLTSGTADTQYF,TGCGCCAGCAGCTTGACTAGCGGGACCGCAGATACGCAGTATTTT
TRBD1,15,TRBV27,TRBJ1-2,few,CASSFVGQGDYGYTF,TGTGCCAGCAGTTTCGTTGGCCAGGGGGACTATGGCTACACCTTC
-,14,TRBV20-1,TRBJ2-7,-,CSARMRGRSDEQYF,TGCAGTGCTAGAATGCGGGGGCGCAGCGACGAGCAGTACTTC
TRBD2,16,TRBV9,TRBJ2-7,few,CASSVRGGRDPYEQYF,TGTGCCAGCAGCGTTCGGGGCGGGAGGGATCCATACGAGCAGTACTTC
TRBD2,15,TRBV28,TRBJ2-1,few,CASSAKRESRGEQFF,TGTGCCAGCAGTGCCAAGCGGGAGAGCCGTGGTGAGCAGTTCTTC
-,14,TRBV12-3/TRBV12-4,TRBJ1-5,-,CASSALGSNQPQHF,TGTGCCAGCAGCGCCTTGGGAAGCAATCAGCCCCAGCATTTT
-,15,TRBV10-2,TRBJ2-3,-,CASSESKRGGHPEYF,TGCGCCAGCAGTGAGTCGAAGAGGGGGGGTCACCCTGAGTATTTT
-,15,TRBV18,TRBJ1-1,-,CASSPAVNPNTEAFF,TGTGCCAGCTCTCCGGCGGTAAACCCGAACACTGAAGCTTTCTTT
-,14,TRBV7-7,TRBJ2-7,few,CASSPAGISYEQYF,TGTGCCAGCAGCCCCGCGGGGATCTCCTACGAGCAGTACTTC
TRBD1,13,TRBV20-1,TRBJ2-1,few,CSARDPTGDEQFF,TGCAGTGCTAGAGACCCGACAGGGGATGAGCAGTTCTTC
-,16,TRBV10-1,TRBJ2-7,-,CASSESTYRTVYEQYF,TGCGCCAGCAGTGAGTCGACTTATCGGACCGTTTACGAGCAGTACTTC
-,17,TRBV7-6,TRBJ2-6,-,CASSLTGPYSGANVLTF,TGTGCCAGCAGCTTAACGGGACCCTACTCTGGGGCCAACGTCCTGACTTTC
TRBD2,14,TRBV20-1,TRBJ2-1,few,CSASLTSGYNEQFF,TGCAGTGCTAGTCTTACTAGCGGCTACAATGAGCAGTTCTTC